Below, 2 T cell receptor beta chains from the same sample are listed, as sequenced in a study of blood T cell repertoires in COVID-19. Method: immunoSEQ multiplex PCR; TCRdb's copy keeps in-frame clones and lacks some. The data show 300,000 to 400,000 clones, about 90% seen once. Input material: PBMCs or T cells enriched from blood (not recorded which). Source of these receptors: a woman in her twenties or thirties who had recovered from COVID-19.

The chain is built from TRBV7-9 and TRBJ2-3; 15 nucleotides match TRBD2. After removal of 4 bases from V and 5 bases from J, the junction contained 7 bases not matched to a gene. Germline V gene lookup returns CDR1 SEHNR and CDR2 FQNEAQ (reference sequence). The CDR3 is 17 amino acids. CDR3 bases: TGTGCCAGCAGCTACGGGACTAGCGGGGGGCGGGTAGATACGCAGTATTTT. This encodes CASSYGTSGGRVDTQYF.

CDR3 sequence (DNA): TGTGCCACCGCCGAGACAGGGGGTTCTCTTAGCACAGATACGCAGTATTTT. It translates to CATAETGGSLSTDTQYF. The rearrangement links TRBV19 to TRBJ2-3; 9 bases align to TRBD1. The CDR3 is 17 residues long. With V trimmed by 10 bases and J by 0 bases, 14 bases remained unmatched. Germline V lookup: CDR1 LNHDA, CDR2 SQIVND (reference sequence). The full variable domain, with the rest looked up from reference TRBV19 and TRBJ2-3, is DGGITQSPKYLFRKEGQNVTLSCEQNLNHDAMYWYRQDPGQGLRLIYYSQIVNDFQKGDIAEGYSVSREKKESFPLTVTSAQKNPTAFYLCATAETGGSLSTDTQYFGPGTRLTVL.